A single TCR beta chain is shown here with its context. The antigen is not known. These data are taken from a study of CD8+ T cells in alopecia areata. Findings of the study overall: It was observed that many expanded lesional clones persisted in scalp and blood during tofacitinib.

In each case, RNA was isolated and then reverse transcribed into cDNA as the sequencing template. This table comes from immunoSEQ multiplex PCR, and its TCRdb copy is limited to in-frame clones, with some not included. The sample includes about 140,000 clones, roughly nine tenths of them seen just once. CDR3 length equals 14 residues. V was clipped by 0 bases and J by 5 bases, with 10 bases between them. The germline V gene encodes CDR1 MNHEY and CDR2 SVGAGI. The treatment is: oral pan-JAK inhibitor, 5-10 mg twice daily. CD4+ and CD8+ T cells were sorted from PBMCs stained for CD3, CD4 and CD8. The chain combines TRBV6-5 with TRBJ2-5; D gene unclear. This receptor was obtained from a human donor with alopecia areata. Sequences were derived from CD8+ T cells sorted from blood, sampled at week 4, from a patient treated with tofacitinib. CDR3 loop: CASSYSALGETQYF. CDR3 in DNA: TGTGCCAGCAGTTACTCGGCCCTCGGTGAGACCCAGTACTTC.